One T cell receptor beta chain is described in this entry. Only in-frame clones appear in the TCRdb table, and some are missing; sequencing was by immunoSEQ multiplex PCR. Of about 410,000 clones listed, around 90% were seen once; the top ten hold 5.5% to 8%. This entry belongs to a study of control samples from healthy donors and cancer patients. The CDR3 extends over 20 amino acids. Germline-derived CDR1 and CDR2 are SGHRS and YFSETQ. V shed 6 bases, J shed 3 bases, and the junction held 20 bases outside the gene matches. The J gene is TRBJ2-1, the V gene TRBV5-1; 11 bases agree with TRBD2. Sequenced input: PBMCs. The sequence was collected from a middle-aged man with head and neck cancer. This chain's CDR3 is CASNIGMELGLAGVYNEQFF. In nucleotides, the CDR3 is TGCGCCAGCAACATCGGTATGGAACTAGGACTAGCGGGCGTCTACAATGAGCAGTTCTTC.